The entry below gives a single T cell receptor (beta chain) sequence along with its context. The table lists this clone with a count of one. The clone's antigen remains unknown. No qualities accompany the bases; no much larger clone lies one base away. This sample was included in a study of T cell responses to AZD1222 COVID-19 vaccine (dated by TCRdb to the early 2020s). Concerning the study at large: TCR sequencing was performed for more than 230 trial participants, of whom about 200 were given two doses of AZD1222 and some 26 were given two doses of MenACWY control vaccine. Trial participants were enrolled by age into subgroups of 18-55, 56-69 and 70-plus years, and around 150, 29 and 61 TCR-sequenced participants, respectively, were included in these subgroups. Study-wide conclusions, independent of this receptor: Most participants were white British and females outnumbered males, and the authors suggested that clonal diversity may have been underestimated. Reportedly, close to half of the unique spike-specific TCRs recognized epitopes lying outside the regions that are mutated in the B.1.351 and B.1.1.7 variants. The whole spike protein was spanned by vaccine-associated CD4 TCRs, and dominant responses were seen in regions 160-218 and 743-854. After two AZD1222 doses, spike-specific TCR breadth and depth were significantly higher than at day 0 and than in MenACWY recipients. Because no day 14 peak-response samples were available, the repertoires could be characterized only after the peak T cell response. In the small 56-69-year group, the increase in depth fell short of significance, most likely because of low power. Conclusions about previously exposed vaccinees were limited because only a handful of AZD1222 recipients were SARS-CoV-2 seropositive at baseline.

The time point label of this sample denotes: about 28 days (+/-7) after the second vaccine dose. AZD1222 recipients given second doses at about 4 weeks or at about 12 weeks were pooled, since spike-specific TCR depth and breadth were not found to differ between the two schedules. Vaccinee samples came from UK trials COV001 and COV002, including a single-blind randomized controlled phase 2/3 trial of AZD1222 (ChAdOx1 nCoV-19) in healthy adults. For TCRbeta chain sequencing, PBMC samples were collected from trial participants at day 0 and at day 28 after the second dose. The CDR3 regions of human TCRbeta chains were subjected to immunosequencing. Regarding the original processing steps: TCRs in the repertoires were compared against a reference library of SARS-CoV-2-specific TCRs that had been generated with the MIRA antigen-specificity platform. Breadth meant the fraction of unique TCRs that were SARS-CoV-2-associated, whereas depth meant the fraction of total T cells that were SARS-CoV-2-associated. Each spike-specific TCR was assigned to its reactive spike region and to a CD4 or CD8 class using the MIRA data. Log10-transformed breadth and depth values were compared by one-way ANOVA with Sidak's multiple comparisons tests. The table was pulled from immuneACCESS by TCRdb, which kept in-frame rearrangements only. Such tables lose some clones; where checked, under half of the loss comes from unresolved V genes, and the rest has no known cause. For V, J and clone size, that table is used; D and trimming come from the DNA. In all, the sample holds 250,000 to 300,000 clones, and around 93% of those were seen once. The top ten constitute about 0.5% of the sample.

The CDR3 has 14 amino acids, counting the end cysteine and phenylalanine. The kept DNA is CDR3 alone, 42 bases in frame from the first base. At the junction V is shortened by 4 bases and J by 5 bases, with 15 bases in between. From a lookup of the germline V gene, CDR1 and CDR2 are MNHEY and SVGAGI. This chain joins TRBV6-5 to TRBJ2-7; the D match is possibly TRBD1 or TRBD2, with 5 bases aligned in each. This sequence was found in an adult who received the AZD1222 COVID-19 vaccine. Sequences were derived from peripheral blood, sampled 28 days after the second AZD1222 dose. The CDR3 protein is CASSWPGPRDEQYF. The base sequence is TGTGCCAGCAGTTGGCCGGGACCAAGGGACGAGCAGTACTTC.